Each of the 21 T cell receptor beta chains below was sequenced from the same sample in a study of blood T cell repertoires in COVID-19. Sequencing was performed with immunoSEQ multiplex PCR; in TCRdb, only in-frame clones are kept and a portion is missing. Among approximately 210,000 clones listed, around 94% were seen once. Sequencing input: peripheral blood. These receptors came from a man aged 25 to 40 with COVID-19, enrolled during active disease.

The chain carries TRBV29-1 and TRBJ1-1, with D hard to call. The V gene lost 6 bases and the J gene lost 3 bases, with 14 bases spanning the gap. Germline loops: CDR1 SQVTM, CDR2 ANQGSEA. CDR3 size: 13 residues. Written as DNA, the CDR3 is TGCAGCGTCGCGGGGTTTGGAGACACTGAAGCTTTCTTT. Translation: CSVAGFGDTEAFF.

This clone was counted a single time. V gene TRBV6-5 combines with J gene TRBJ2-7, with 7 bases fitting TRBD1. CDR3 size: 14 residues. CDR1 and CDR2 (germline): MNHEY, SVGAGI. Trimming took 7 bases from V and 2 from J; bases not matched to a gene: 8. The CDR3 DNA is TGTGCCAGCACTTTTGGGACAGAGGCCTACGAGCAGTACTTC. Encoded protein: CASTFGTEAYEQYF.

The CDR3 protein is CASSHDRDNQPQHF. The CDR3 DNA reads as TGTGCCAGCAGTCATGACAGAGACAATCAGCCCCAGCATTTT. This chain connects TRBV27 to TRBJ1-5; the D gene is possibly TRBD1 (5 bases). Per the germline V gene, CDR1 is MNHEY and CDR2 is SMNVEV (reference sequence). V lost 5 bases and J lost 3, with 11 bases in between. The CDR3 extends over 14 amino acids.

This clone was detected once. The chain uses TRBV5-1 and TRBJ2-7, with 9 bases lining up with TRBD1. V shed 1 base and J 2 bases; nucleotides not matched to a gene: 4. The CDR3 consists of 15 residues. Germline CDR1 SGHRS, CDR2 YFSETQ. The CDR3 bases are TGCGCCAGCAGCTTGACAGGGGGCCCAACCTACGAGCAGTACTTC. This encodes CASSLTGGPTYEQYF.

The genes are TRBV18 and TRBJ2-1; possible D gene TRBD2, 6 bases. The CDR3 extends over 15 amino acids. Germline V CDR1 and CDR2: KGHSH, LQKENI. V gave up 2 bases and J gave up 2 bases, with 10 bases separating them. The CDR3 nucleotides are TGTGCCAGCTCACCAAACGGGGGTACCTACAATGAGCAGTTCTTC. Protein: CASSPNGGTYNEQFF.

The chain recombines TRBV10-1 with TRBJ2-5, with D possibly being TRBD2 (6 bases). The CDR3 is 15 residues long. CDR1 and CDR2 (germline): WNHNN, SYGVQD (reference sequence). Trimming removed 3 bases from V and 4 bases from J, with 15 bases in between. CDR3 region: CASSESQVGGETQYF. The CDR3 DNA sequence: TGCGCCAGCAGTGAATCCCAGGTGGGGGGAGAGACCCAGTACTTC.

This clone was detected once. The DNA of the CDR3 is TGTGCCAGCAGTTCCCCAGGGGGCTTTGGTTATAATTCACCCCTCCACTTT. Protein sequence: CASSSPGGFGYNSPLHF. The gene calls are TRBV28 and TRBJ1-6; 8 bases match TRBD1. This CDR3 spans 17 amino acids. J was trimmed by 4 bases and V by 4 bases; bases with no gene match: 9. Germline V gene lookup returns CDR1 MDHEN and CDR2 SYDVKM.

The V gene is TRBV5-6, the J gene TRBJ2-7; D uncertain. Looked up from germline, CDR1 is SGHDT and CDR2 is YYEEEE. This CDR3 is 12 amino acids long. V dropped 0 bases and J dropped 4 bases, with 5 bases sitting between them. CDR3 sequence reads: CASSLGRYEQYF. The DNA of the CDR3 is TGTGCCAGCAGCTTGGGCAGATACGAGCAGTACTTC. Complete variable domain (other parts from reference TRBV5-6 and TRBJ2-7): DAGVTQSPTHLIKTRGQQVTLRCSPKSGHDTVSWYQQALGQGPQFIFQYYEEEERQRGNFPDRFSGHQFPNYSSELNVNALLLGDSALYLCASSLGRYEQYFGPGTRLTVT.

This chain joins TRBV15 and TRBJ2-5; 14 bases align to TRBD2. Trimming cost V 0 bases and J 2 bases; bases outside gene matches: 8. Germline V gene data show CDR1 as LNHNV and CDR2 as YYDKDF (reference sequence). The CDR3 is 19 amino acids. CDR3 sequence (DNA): TGTGCCACCAGCAGAGATTTGGGACTAGCGGGGGTAAAACAAGAGACCCAGTACTTC. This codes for CATSRDLGLAGVKQETQYF.

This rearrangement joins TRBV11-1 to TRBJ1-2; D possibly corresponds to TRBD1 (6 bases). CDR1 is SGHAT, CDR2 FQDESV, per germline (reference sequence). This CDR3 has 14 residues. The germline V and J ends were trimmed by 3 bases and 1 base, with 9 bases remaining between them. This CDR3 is CASSLDSFNYGYTF. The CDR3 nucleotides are TGTGCCAGCAGCTTGGACAGCTTTAACTATGGCTACACCTTC.

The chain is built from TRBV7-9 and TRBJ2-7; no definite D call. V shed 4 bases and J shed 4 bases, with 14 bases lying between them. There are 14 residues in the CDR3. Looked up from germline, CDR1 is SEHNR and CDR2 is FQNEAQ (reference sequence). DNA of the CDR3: TGTGCCAGCAGCTCGTCCCCTACTACATACGAGCAGTACTTC. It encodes CASSSSPTTYEQYF. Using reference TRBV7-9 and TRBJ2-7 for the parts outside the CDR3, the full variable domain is DTGVSQNPRHKITKRGQNVTFRCDPISEHNRLYWYRQTLGQGPEFLTYFQNEAQLEKSRLLSDRFSAERPKGSFSTLEIQRTEQGDSAMYLCASSSSPTTYEQYFGPGTRLTVT.

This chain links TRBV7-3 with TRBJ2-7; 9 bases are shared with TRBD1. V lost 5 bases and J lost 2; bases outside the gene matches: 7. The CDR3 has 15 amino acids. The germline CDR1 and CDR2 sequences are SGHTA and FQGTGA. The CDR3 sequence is CASSLGTGPTYEQYF. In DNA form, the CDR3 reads TGTGCCAGCAGCCTGGGGACAGGGCCCACCTACGAGCAGTACTTC.

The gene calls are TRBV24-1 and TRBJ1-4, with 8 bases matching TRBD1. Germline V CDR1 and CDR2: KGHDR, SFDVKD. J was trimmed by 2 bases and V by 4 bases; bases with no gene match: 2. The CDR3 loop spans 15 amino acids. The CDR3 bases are TGTGCCACCAGTGACTGGACAGGGACTAATGAAAAACTGTTTTTT. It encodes CATSDWTGTNEKLFF.

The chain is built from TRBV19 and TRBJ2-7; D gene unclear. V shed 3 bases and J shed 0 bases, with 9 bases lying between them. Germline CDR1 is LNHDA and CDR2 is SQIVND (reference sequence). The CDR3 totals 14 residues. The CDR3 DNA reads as TGTGCCAGTAGTATCCTTTCTAGCTCCTACGAGCAGTACTTC. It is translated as CASSILSSSYEQYF.

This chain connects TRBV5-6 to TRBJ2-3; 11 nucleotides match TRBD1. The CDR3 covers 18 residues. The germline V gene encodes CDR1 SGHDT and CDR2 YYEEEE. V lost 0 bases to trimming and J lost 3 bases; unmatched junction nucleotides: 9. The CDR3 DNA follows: TGTGCCAGCAGCTTGGAGGGGCCCGGGACAGGGGGAACAGATACGCAGTATTTT. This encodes CASSLEGPGTGGTDTQYF.

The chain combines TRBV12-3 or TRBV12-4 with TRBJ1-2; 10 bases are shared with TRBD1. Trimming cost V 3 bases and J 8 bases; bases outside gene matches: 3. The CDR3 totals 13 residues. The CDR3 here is CASSLGQGWGYTF. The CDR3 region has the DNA TGTGCCAGCAGTTTGGGACAGGGGTGGGGCTACACCTTC.

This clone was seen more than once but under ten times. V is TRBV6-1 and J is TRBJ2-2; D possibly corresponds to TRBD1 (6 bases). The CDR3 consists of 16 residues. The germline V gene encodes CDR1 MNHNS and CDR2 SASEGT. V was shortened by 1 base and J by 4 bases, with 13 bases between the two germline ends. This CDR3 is CASSEERGYGTGELFF. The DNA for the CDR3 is TGTGCCAGCAGTGAAGAGAGGGGGTACGGCACCGGGGAGCTGTTTTTT.

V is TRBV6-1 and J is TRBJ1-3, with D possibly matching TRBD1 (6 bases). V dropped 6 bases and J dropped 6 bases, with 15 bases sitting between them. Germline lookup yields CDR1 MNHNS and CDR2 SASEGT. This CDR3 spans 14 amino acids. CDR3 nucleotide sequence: TGTGCCAGCAGACCCCGACAGGATGCAAACACCATATATTTT. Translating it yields CASRPRQDANTIYF.

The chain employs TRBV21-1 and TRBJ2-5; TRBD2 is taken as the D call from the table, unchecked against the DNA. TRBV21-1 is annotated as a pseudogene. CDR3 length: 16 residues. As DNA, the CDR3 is TGTGCCAGCAGCAAAGCAGCTAGCGGGGTGCAAGAGACCCAGTACTTC. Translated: CASSKAASGVQETQYF.

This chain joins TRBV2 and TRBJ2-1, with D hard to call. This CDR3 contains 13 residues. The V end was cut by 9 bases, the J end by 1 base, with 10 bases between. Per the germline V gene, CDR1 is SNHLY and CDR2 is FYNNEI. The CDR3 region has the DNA TGTGCCAGTCTACCTCTTTCCTACAATGAGCAGTTCTTC. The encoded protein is CASLPLSYNEQFF.

CDR3 in DNA: TGTGCCAGCAGCCCACTGAGCTCTGGAAACACCATATATTTT. As protein: CASSPLSSGNTIYF. The chain couples TRBV3-1 (or the pseudogene TRBV3-2) to TRBJ1-3; D is unclear. The CDR3 sequence is 14 residues long. Trimming cost V 4 bases and J 0 bases, with 7 bases left between them. Germline CDR1 and CDR2: LGHDT and YNNKEL (reference sequence).